Sequencing of this T cell receptor (beta chain) was carried out in a study of blood T cells in healthy people across ages. Alongside a J-beta primer mix, a sample-barcoded 5' primer served in a second PCR lasting 7 to 11 cycles. TCRdb recomputed calls from the 5' RACE reads with MiXCR, one row per CDR3 protein. The table records 780,000 or so distinct CDR3 sequences, just under 25% of them present only once. This sample also appeared in a second study, on T cells of mothers and their children. From that report: Each mother gave over 9.5 million TCR beta CDR3 reads; each child, about 2.9 million.

Sequenced: blood. The sequence came from a boy younger than 18 in good health.

For the CDR3, the DNA is TGTGCCAGCAGTTTAAAGGGGACAGATACGCAGTATTTT. Translating gives CASSLKGTDTQYF. The genes are TRBV6-4 and TRBJ2-3, with D perhaps matching TRBD1 (5 bases). Trimming removed 5 bases at V and 3 bases at J, with 9 bases between. This CDR3 is built from 13 residues. From germline, CDR1 is MRHNA and CDR2 SNTAGT.